These T cell receptor beta chains were read from a single sample in a study of T cell repertoires in cytomegalovirus infection. TCRdb re-called the reads through MiXCR, storing one row per CDR3 protein. The sample includes about 400,000 distinct CDR3 sequences, 15% to 20% seen only once; the top ten take approximately 10%. Sequencing was done on a sample of PBMCs. Source of these receptors: a human donor in good health (CMV status not recorded). Some clones in this sample may be carry-over from other donors' samples. Both conserved end residues are trimmed from each CDR3. A D gene is named only where the DNA matches it firmly.

j_gene: TRBJ1-1
d_gene: -
v_gene: TRBV2
CDR3aa: ASTLPEAF

j_gene: TRBJ1-5
d_gene: TRBD1
v_gene: TRBV12-3/TRBV12-4
CDR3aa: ASRRGQGDQPQH

j_gene: TRBJ2-7
d_gene: TRBD2
v_gene: TRBV19
CDR3aa: ASSIGLAPYEQY

j_gene: TRBJ2-7
d_gene: -
v_gene: TRBV6-5
CDR3aa: ASHRLPYEQY

j_gene: TRBJ1-2
d_gene: -
v_gene: TRBV18
CDR3aa: ASSPPGSSPSYGYT

j_gene: TRBJ1-5
d_gene: TRBD1
v_gene: TRBV19
CDR3aa: ASTWTGIDQPQH

j_gene: TRBJ2-7
d_gene: -
v_gene: TRBV20-1
CDR3aa: SALGGLQTYEQY

j_gene: TRBJ2-7
d_gene: -
v_gene: TRBV6-2/TRBV6-3
CDR3aa: ASSYSKGMGSYEQY

j_gene: TRBJ2-3
d_gene: TRBD2
v_gene: TRBV7-2
CDR3aa: ASSPQASGSSDTQY

j_gene: TRBJ2-7
d_gene: -
v_gene: TRBV20-1
CDR3aa: SARGQNTNYEQY

j_gene: TRBJ2-5
d_gene: TRBD1
v_gene: TRBV7-2
CDR3aa: ASTVRTGPETQY

j_gene: TRBJ2-1
d_gene: -
v_gene: TRBV11-2
CDR3aa: ASSSTLQGGGEQF

j_gene: TRBJ1-2
d_gene: -
v_gene: TRBV4-1
CDR3aa: ASSQDRTASNYGYT

j_gene: TRBJ1-3
d_gene: -
v_gene: TRBV30
CDR3aa: AWSVPGAASGNTIY

j_gene: TRBJ2-7
d_gene: -
v_gene: TRBV7-9
CDR3aa: ASSSWGLRSYEQY

j_gene: TRBJ2-1
d_gene: TRBD2
v_gene: TRBV24-1
CDR3aa: ATSDPGLAGSSYNEQF

j_gene: TRBJ2-3
d_gene: TRBD1
v_gene: TRBV7-2
CDR3aa: ASSFRRGQGGDTQY